The present T cell receptor (beta chain) was sequenced within a study of blood T cell repertoires in COVID-19. Study information: Sample material is recorded as cDNA or gDNA derived from T cells, B-cell-depleted T cells, or PBMCs.

As handled by the study authors: Estimated nucleated cell counts came from reference gene primer amplification. Produced via immunoSEQ multiplex PCR; TCRdb's table is partial and in-frame only. V, J and clone size are those of that table, while D and trimming were read from the DNA. Among over 250,000 clones, 88% were seen once, and the ten largest hold 4%. Only a few counts were recorded for this clone. The CDR3 loop spans 15 amino acids. V lost 0 bases to trimming and J lost 6 bases, with 11 bases between them. The germline gives CDR1 MNHEY, CDR2 SVGAGI. The TCR sequence derives from a man in his fifties or sixties who had recovered from COVID-19. Sequencing input: peripheral blood. The chain uses TRBV6-5 and TRBJ2-2; tentative D call: TRBD2 (5 bases). DNA of the CDR3: TGTGCCAGCAGTTACTCAGAGGGCTCCGCCGGGGAGCTGTTTTTT. It translates to CASSYSEGSAGELFF.